These 27 T cell receptor beta chains came from one sample sequenced in a study of T-cell reconstitution after alpha-beta-depleted transplantation in children. Using unique molecular identifiers, the investigators prepared the TCRbeta library. TCRdb analysed the PCR reads with MiXCR anew, one entry per CDR3 protein. Altogether 600,000 to 800,000 distinct CDR3 sequences are present, approximately 14% being singletons, with the ten largest covering around 0.79%. The sample was PBMCs, taken before TCRalphabeta/CD19-depleted stem cell transplant. The source of these receptors is a girl aged 2 to 9 with congenital amegakaryocytic thrombocytopenia, due to receive a stem cell transplant.

This clonotype was detected many times. The CDR3 DNA reads as TGCAGTGCTAGATCCTATAGCGGGATAGGGAATGAGCAGTTCTTC. Amino acid sequence: CSARSYSGIGNEQFF. The chain couples TRBV20-1 to TRBJ2-1; the match to TRBD2 covers 8 bases. The CDR3 loop spans 15 amino acids. Germline V gene data show CDR1 as DFQATT and CDR2 as SNEGSKA (reference sequence). The V segment lost 2 bases and the J segment 7 bases; nucleotides outside the gene matches: 10.

This clonotype has ten or more counts. V usage is TRBV5-1 and J usage is TRBJ2-5; 12 nucleotides agree with TRBD2. Germline V gene sequence: CDR1 SGHRS, CDR2 YFSETQ. V shed 2 bases, J shed 3 bases, and the junction held 5 bases outside the gene matches. The CDR3 sequence is 16 residues long. The CDR3: CASSFRTSGVKETQYF. The CDR3 coding sequence is TGCGCCAGCAGCTTCCGGACTAGCGGGGTCAAAGAGACCCAGTACTTC. Using reference TRBV5-1 and TRBJ2-5 for the parts outside the CDR3, the full variable domain is KAGVTQTPRYLIKTRGQQVTLSCSPISGHRSVSWYQQTPGQGLQFLFEYFSETQRNKGNFPGRFSGRQFSNSRSEMNVSTLELGDSALYLCASSFRTSGVKETQYFGPGTRLLVL.

V usage is TRBV5-1 and J usage is TRBJ2-3; D uncertain. V dropped 5 bases and J dropped 6 bases, with 10 bases sitting between them. The CDR3 extends over 12 amino acids. Germline CDR1 is SGHRS and CDR2 is YFSETQ. The CDR3 DNA is TGCGCCAGCAGACCGAACGAGGATACGCAGTATTTT. This encodes CASRPNEDTQYF.

CDR3 DNA: TGTGCCAGTAGTATCTCGATGAACACTGAAGCTTTCTTT. Encoded protein: CASSISMNTEAFF. This chain uses TRBV19 with TRBJ1-1; D is unresolved. The CDR3 has 13 amino acids. Trimming cost V 3 bases and J 0 bases, with 5 bases left between them. Germline V CDR1 and CDR2: LNHDA, SQIVND (reference sequence). Supplemented by reference TRBV19 and TRBJ1-1, the full variable domain reads DGGITQSPKYLFRKEGQNVTLSCEQNLNHDAMYWYRQDPGQGLRLIYYSQIVNDFQKGDIAEGYSVSREKKESFPLTVTSAQKNPTAFYLCASSISMNTEAFFGQGTRLTVV.

J is TRBJ2-7 and V is TRBV18; the D gene could be TRBD1 or TRBD2 (5 bases each). The germline gives CDR1 KGHSH, CDR2 LQKENI. V gave up 3 bases and J gave up 0 bases, with 12 bases separating them. The CDR3 spans 15 residues. The CDR3 loop reads CASSPGTGTSYEQYF. The CDR3 nucleotides are TGTGCCAGCTCACCCGGGACGGGAACCTCCTACGAGCAGTACTTC.

This clonotype was observed many times. One junction end disagrees with the germline gene, perhaps due to a read error. The chain joins TRBV5-1 to TRBJ2-2; D is unresolved. CDR3 length: 15 residues. Germline CDR1 SGHRS, CDR2 YFSETQ. CDR3 in DNA: TGTGCCAGCAGCTTAGCCACTGTGAACACCGGGGAGCTGTTTTTT. Its protein is CASSLATVNTGELFF. Full variable domain (remainder filled in from reference TRBV5-1 and TRBJ2-2): KAGVTQTPRYLIKTRGQQVTLSCSPISGHRSVSWYQQTPGQGLQFLFEYFSETQRNKGNFPGRFSGRQFSNSRSEMNVSTLELGDSALYLCASSLATVNTGELFFGEGSRLTVL.

The V call is TRBV30, the J call TRBJ2-1, with D perhaps matching TRBD2 (5 bases). In germline, CDR1 is GTSNPN, CDR2 SVGIG (reference sequence). The CDR3 sequence is 14 residues long. Trimming cost V 5 bases and J 0 bases, with 11 bases left between them. The CDR3: CAWLAITSYNEQFF. CDR3 in DNA: TGTGCCTGGTTAGCGATTACCTCCTACAATGAGCAGTTCTTC.

This clonotype came up many times. This chain connects TRBV7-2 to TRBJ2-1, with a weak D call TRBD2 (5 bases). Per the germline V gene, CDR1 is SGHTA and CDR2 is FQGNSA. Deletions cut 5 bases from V and 1 base from J, with 18 bases between. This CDR3 has 17 residues. The CDR3 sequence is CASSPRREFRSYNEQFF. CDR3 coding DNA: TGTGCCAGCAGCCCCCGTAGGGAGTTTCGGTCCTACAATGAGCAGTTCTTC.

The chain links TRBV4-2 to TRBJ2-1; TRBD2 matches at 8 bases. Germline CDR1 reads LGHNA; CDR2 reads YNFKEQ. The CDR3 runs 16 residues. J was trimmed by 8 bases and V by 0 bases; bases with no gene match: 9. CDR3 sequence reads: CASSQDPSGSGDEQFF. Here the CDR3 DNA reads TGTGCCAGCAGCCAAGATCCGAGCGGGAGTGGGGATGAGCAGTTCTTC.

This chain links TRBV15 with TRBJ2-1; 8 bases agree with TRBD1. CDR1 is LNHNV and CDR2 is YYDKDF in the germline V gene (reference sequence). The CDR3 loop spans 15 amino acids. Trimming cost V 0 bases and J 8 bases; bases outside gene matches: 6. The chain's CDR3 is CATSREYRGYDEQFF. CDR3 sequence (DNA): TGTGCCACCAGCAGAGAGTACAGGGGGTACGATGAGCAGTTCTTC.

A few counts support this clonotype. This chain connects TRBV18 to TRBJ2-7; D not resolved. The germline V gene encodes CDR1 KGHSH and CDR2 LQKENI. V lost 2 bases and J 1 base, leaving 12 bases between the germline ends. The CDR3 length is 15 residues. The CDR3 sequence is CASSPGDIYSYEQYF. In nucleotides, the CDR3 is TGTGCCAGCTCACCAGGGGATATATATTCCTACGAGCAGTACTTC.

This clonotype occurred many times. This sequence joins TRBV5-6 and TRBJ2-2; 8 bases match TRBD2. The CDR3 is 17 residues long. The J segment lost 1 base and the V segment lost 3 bases, leaving 8 bases of the junction unmatched. The germline V gene has CDR1 SGHDT and CDR2 YYEEEE. The CDR3 reads CASSWGLVSRNTGELFF. The CDR3 DNA follows: TGTGCCAGCAGCTGGGGACTAGTCTCAAGGAACACCGGGGAGCTGTTTTTT.

In its sample, this clonotype was seen a few times. This CDR3 reads CSGGYEQFF. Here the CDR3 DNA reads TGCAGCGGCGGGTATGAGCAGTTCTTC. The chain couples TRBV29-1 to TRBJ2-1, with D possibly being TRBD2 (5 bases). The length of the CDR3 is 9 residues. The V end was cut by 7 bases, the J end by 8 bases, with 6 bases between. Germline CDR1 is SQVTM and CDR2 is ANQGSEA.

The sample holds many counts of this clonotype. The chain uses TRBV6-4 and TRBJ1-5; unclear D gene. The CDR3 runs 12 residues. V was cut by 2 bases and J by 4 bases, with 3 bases left in between. Germline loops: CDR1 MRHNA, CDR2 SNTAGT. CDR3 residues: CASSDRNQPQHF. DNA of the CDR3: TGTGCCAGCAGTGACAGGAATCAGCCCCAGCATTTT.

This clonotype has ten or more counts. This chain connects TRBV7-8 to TRBJ2-7, with D perhaps given as TRBD1 or TRBD2 (5 bases each). The CDR3 has 14 amino acids. The germline gives CDR1 SGHVS, CDR2 FQNEAQ. V lost 2 bases and J 2 bases, leaving 10 bases between the germline ends. The CDR3 DNA reads TGTGCCAGCAGCTTATACCGGGGACCCTACGAGCAGTACTTC. This sequence encodes CASSLYRGPYEQYF.

The chain combines TRBV12-3 or TRBV12-4 with TRBJ2-4; D not resolved. Trimming left V 3 bases short and J 1 base short, with 7 bases between. The CDR3 has 14 amino acids. The chain's CDR3 is CASSLGNAKNIQYF. The CDR3 bases are TGTGCCAGCAGTTTGGGAAATGCCAAAAACATTCAGTACTTC.

There are a few counts of this clonotype. This chain connects TRBV12-3 or TRBV12-4 to TRBJ2-7, with D possibly being TRBD2 (5 bases). The CDR3 runs to 14 residues. Trimming stripped 5 bases from V and 5 bases from J, with 16 bases between. CDR3 residues: CASSAEAAGNEQYF. CDR3 coding DNA: TGTGCCAGCAGTGCGGAAGCCGCGGGCAACGAGCAGTACTTC.

The CDR3 loop is CASSYSRQGYTEAFF. The DNA of the CDR3 is TGTGCCAGCAGTTACTCACGACAGGGATATACTGAAGCTTTCTTT. This chain links TRBV6-5 with TRBJ1-1, with 7 nucleotides matching TRBD1. Trimming at V came to 0 bases and at J to 5 bases, leaving 6 bases not matched to a gene. Looked up from germline, CDR1 is MNHEY and CDR2 is SVGAGI. This CDR3 contains 15 residues.

A remark on this clonotype: A much bigger clone sits one base away, suggesting this may be a read error. The chain joins TRBV28 to TRBJ2-7, with D uncertain. CDR1 is MDHEN, CDR2 SYDVKM, per germline. The CDR3 totals 12 residues. The CDR3 here is CATSLRAYEQYF. The DNA of the CDR3 is TGTGCCACCAGTTTACGGGCCTACGAGCAGTACTTC.

Many counts were recorded for this clonotype. V is TRBV7-9 and J is TRBJ2-1, with TRBD2 identical over 8 bases. The V gene's germline CDR1 is SEHNR and CDR2 FQNEAQ (reference sequence). The CDR3 is 14 amino acids. With 3 bases clipped from V and 5 bases from J, the junction kept 3 bases outside the gene matches. The CDR3 spells CASSFSGGNNEQFF. In nucleotides, the CDR3 is TGTGCCAGCAGCTTCAGCGGGGGAAACAATGAGCAGTTCTTC.

This clonotype came up a few times. The chain couples TRBV5-1 to TRBJ2-7; the match to TRBD2 covers 11 bases. The J segment lost 2 bases and the V segment lost 0 bases, leaving 4 bases of the junction unmatched. CDR1 is SGHRS, CDR2 YFSETQ, per germline. The CDR3 extends over 16 amino acids. CDR3 in DNA: TGCGCCAGCAGCTTGGTAACTAGCGGGAGCGCCTACGAGCAGTACTTC. Translated, it gives CASSLVTSGSAYEQYF.

This clonotype was counted only a few times. The chain is built from TRBV3-1 and TRBJ2-7, with a possible D match to TRBD1 (6 bases). Germline values: CDR1 LGHDT, CDR2 YNNKEL (reference sequence). V lost 0 bases and J lost 2, with 17 bases in between. CDR3 length: 17 amino acids. The CDR3 reads CASSQETRGYETYEQYF. The DNA for the CDR3 is TGTGCCAGCAGCCAAGAGACAAGGGGGTACGAGACCTACGAGCAGTACTTC.

This clonotype was seen once. A much larger clone is a single base away; this may be a read error. The genes are TRBV7-6 and TRBJ2-1; a weak D match, TRBD2 (6 bases). CDR1 is SGHVS, CDR2 FNYEAQ, per germline. This CDR3 comprises 18 residues. The CDR3 reads CASSPVGQRRGSYNERFF. The CDR3 nucleotides are TGTGCCAGCAGCCCAGTGGGTCAGCGGAGGGGCTCCTACAATGAGCGGTTCTTC.

This clonotype came up a few times. The chain joins TRBV20-1 to TRBJ2-1; 14 nucleotides agree with TRBD2. Per the germline V gene, CDR1 is DFQATT and CDR2 is SNEGSKA (reference sequence). The CDR3 covers 16 residues. CDR3 DNA: TGCAGCGGGGGTATAGGGACTAGCGGGAGTGGGGATGAGCAGTTCTTC. Amino acids: CSGGIGTSGSGDEQFF.

The chain links TRBV29-1 to TRBJ1-4; 9 bases line up with TRBD1. The germline V gene encodes CDR1 SQVTM and CDR2 ANQGSEA. This CDR3 region has 13 residues. V shed 6 bases and J 4 bases; nucleotides not matched to a gene: 3. DNA for the CDR3: TGCAGCGTCGGACAGGGGATTAATGAAAAACTGTTTTTT. This gives the protein CSVGQGINEKLFF.

The chain couples TRBV7-8 to TRBJ1-5; D remains ambiguous. The CDR3 is made up of 15 amino acids. The V end was cut by 5 bases, the J end by 2 bases, with 13 bases between. Germline lookup yields CDR1 SGHVS and CDR2 FQNEAQ. CDR3 region: CASSDGSWGNQPQHF. CDR3 coding DNA: TGTGCCAGCAGCGACGGCAGTTGGGGCAATCAGCCCCAGCATTTT. Full variable domain (missing parts from reference TRBV7-8 and TRBJ1-5): GAGVSQSPRYKVAKRGQDVALRCDPISGHVSLFWYQQALGQGPEFLTYFQNEAQLDKSGLPSDRFFAERPEGSVSTLKIQRTQQEDSAVYLCASSDGSWGNQPQHFGDGTRLSIL.

The chain carries TRBV6-2 or TRBV6-3 and TRBJ2-7, with D unresolved. V lost 4 bases, J lost 2 bases, and 15 bases lay in between. The CDR3 length is 15 residues. Germline V gene data show CDR1 as MNHEY and CDR2 as SVGEGT. CDR3 protein: CASSFFAEWTYEQYF. The CDR3 nucleotides read TGTGCCAGCAGTTTTTTTGCGGAATGGACCTACGAGCAGTACTTC.